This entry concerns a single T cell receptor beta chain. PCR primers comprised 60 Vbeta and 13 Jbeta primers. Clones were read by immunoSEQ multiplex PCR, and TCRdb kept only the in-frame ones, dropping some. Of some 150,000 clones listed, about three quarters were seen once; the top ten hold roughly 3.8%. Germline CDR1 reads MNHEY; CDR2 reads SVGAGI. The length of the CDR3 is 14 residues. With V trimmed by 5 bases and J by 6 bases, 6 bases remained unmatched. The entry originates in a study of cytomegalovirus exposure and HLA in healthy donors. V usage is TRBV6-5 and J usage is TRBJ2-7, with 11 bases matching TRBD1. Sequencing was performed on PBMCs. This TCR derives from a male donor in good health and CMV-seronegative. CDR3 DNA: TGTGCCAGCAGTGGACAGGGGGCGTTCGGCGAGCAGTACTTC. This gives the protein CASSGQGAFGEQYF.